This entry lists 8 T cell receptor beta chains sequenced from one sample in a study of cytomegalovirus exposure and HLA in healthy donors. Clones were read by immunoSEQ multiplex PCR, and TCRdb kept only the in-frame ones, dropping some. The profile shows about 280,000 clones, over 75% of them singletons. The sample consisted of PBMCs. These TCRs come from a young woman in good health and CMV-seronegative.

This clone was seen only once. For the CDR3, the DNA is TGTGCCAGCAGCCCCCGGACAGATGGGAACACTGAAGCTTTCTTT. Its protein is CASSPRTDGNTEAFF. The chain employs TRBV9 and TRBJ1-1; a possible D gene is TRBD1 (6 bases). This CDR3 comprises 15 residues. Germline CDR1 and CDR2: SGDLS and YYNGEE. V lost 4 bases, J lost 1 base, and 14 bases lay in between.

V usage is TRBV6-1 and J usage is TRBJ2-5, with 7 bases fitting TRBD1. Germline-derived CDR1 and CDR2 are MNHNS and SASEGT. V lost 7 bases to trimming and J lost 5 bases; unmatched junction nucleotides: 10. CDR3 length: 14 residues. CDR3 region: CASTQNRGGETQYF. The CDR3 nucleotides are TGTGCCAGCACCCAAAACAGGGGCGGGGAGACCCAGTACTTC.

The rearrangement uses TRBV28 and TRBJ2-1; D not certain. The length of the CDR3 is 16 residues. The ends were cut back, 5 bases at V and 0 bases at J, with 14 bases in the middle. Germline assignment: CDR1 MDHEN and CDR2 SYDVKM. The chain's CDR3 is CASSPTTASSYNEQFF. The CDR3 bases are TGTGCCAGCAGTCCGACGACGGCTAGCTCCTACAATGAGCAGTTCTTC.

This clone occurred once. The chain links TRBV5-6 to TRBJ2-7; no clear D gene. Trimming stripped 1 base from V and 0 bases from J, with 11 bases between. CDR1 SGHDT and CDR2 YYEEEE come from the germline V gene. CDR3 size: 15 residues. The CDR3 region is CASSLSGEYSYEQYF. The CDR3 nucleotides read TGTGCCAGCAGCTTGTCAGGTGAATACTCCTACGAGCAGTACTTC.

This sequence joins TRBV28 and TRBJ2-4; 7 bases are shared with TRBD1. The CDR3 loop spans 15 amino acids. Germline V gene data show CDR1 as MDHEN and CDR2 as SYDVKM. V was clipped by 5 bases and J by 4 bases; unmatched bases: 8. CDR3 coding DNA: TGTGCCAGCAGTATAAACAGGGGATGGAAAAACATTCAGTACTTC. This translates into CASSINRGWKNIQYF. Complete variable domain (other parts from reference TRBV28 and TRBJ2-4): DVKVTQSSRYLVKRTGEKVFLECVQDMDHENMFWYRQDPGLGLRLIYFSYDVKMKEKGDIPEGYSVSREKKERFSLILESASTNQTSMYLCASSINRGWKNIQYFGAGTRLSVL.

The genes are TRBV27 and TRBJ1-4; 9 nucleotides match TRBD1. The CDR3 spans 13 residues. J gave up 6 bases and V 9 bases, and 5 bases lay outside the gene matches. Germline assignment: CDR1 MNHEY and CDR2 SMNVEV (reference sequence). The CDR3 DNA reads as TGTGCCAGTAGGAGGACAGGGGATGAAAAACTGTTTTTT. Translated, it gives CASRRTGDEKLFF.

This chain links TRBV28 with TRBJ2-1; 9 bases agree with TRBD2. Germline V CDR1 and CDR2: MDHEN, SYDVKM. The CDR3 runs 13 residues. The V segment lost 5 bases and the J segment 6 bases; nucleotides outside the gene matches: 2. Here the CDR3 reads CASSLTSGNEQFF. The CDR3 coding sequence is TGTGCCAGCAGTCTGACTAGCGGCAATGAGCAGTTCTTC.

The CDR3: CASSFGVVREQYF. The CDR3, as DNA: TGCGCCAGCAGCTTTGGAGTTGTGCGGGAGCAGTACTTC. The chain has TRBV5-1 and TRBJ2-7; D is ambiguous. Trimming removed 2 bases at V and 7 bases at J, with 13 bases between. This CDR3 comprises 13 residues. Germline-derived CDR1 and CDR2 are SGHRS and YFSETQ.